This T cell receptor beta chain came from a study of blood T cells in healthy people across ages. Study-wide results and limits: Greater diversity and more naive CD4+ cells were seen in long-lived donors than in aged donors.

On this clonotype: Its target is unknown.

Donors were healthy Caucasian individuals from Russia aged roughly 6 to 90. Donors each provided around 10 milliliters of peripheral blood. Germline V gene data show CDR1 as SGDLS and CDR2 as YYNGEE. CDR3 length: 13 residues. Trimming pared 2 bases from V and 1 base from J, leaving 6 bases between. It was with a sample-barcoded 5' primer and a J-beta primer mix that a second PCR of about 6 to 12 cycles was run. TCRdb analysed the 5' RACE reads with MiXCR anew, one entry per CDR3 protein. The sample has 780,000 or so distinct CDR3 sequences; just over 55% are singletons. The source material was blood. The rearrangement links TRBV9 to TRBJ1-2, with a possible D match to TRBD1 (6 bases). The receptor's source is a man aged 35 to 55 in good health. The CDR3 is CASSVDSNYGYTF. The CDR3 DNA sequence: TGTGCCAGCAGCGTGGACAGTAACTATGGCTACACCTTC.